Each of the 10 T cell receptor beta chains below was sequenced from the same sample in a study of cytomegalovirus exposure and HLA in healthy donors. Profiling relied on immunoSEQ multiplex PCR, and the TCRdb table lists in-frame clones only, not all of them. The data contain 150,000 to 200,000 clones, roughly 82% of them singletons. The sequencing input was PBMCs. These receptors were taken from a woman in her late teens or twenties in good health and CMV-seronegative.

V usage is TRBV23-1 and J usage is TRBJ1-1; D ambiguous. TRBV23-1 is marked as an open reading frame, function uncertain. This CDR3 has 11 residues. Trimming pared 10 bases from V and 3 bases from J, leaving 9 bases between. DNA of the CDR3: TGCGCCACTCGGAGGGACACTGAAGCTTTCTTT. Its protein is CATRRDTEAFF.

This clone was seen only once. The V call is TRBV7-2, the J call TRBJ1-5; 7 bases line up with TRBD1. The CDR3 spans 15 residues. Trimming cost V 1 base and J 3 bases; bases outside gene matches: 3. CDR1 and CDR2 from the germline V gene are SGHTA and FQGNSA. CDR3 in amino acids: CASSLVGTDNQPQHF. The CDR3 nucleotides are TGTGCCAGCAGCTTAGTTGGGACAGACAATCAGCCCCAGCATTTT. The variable domain in full, completed from reference TRBV7-2 and TRBJ1-5, reads GAGVSQSPSNKVTEKGKDVELRCDPISGHTALYWYRQSLGQGLEFLIYFQGNSAPDKSGLPSDRFSAERTGGSVSTLTIQRTQQEDSAVYLCASSLVGTDNQPQHFGDGTRLSIL.

The table lists this clone with a few counts. The chain joins TRBV30 to TRBJ1-6, with D unclear. This CDR3 has 13 amino acids. Germline V CDR1 and CDR2: GTSNPN, SVGIG (reference sequence). The V end lost 0 bases, the J end lost 9 bases, and 9 bases lay between the germline ends. The CDR3 region is CAWSVQPGSPLHF. In DNA, the CDR3 is TGTGCCTGGAGTGTACAACCAGGTTCACCCCTCCACTTT. Full variable domain (rest looked up from reference TRBV30 and TRBJ1-6): SQTIHQWPATLVQPVGSPLSLECTVEGTSNPNLYWYRQAAGRGLQLLFYSVGIGQISSEVPQNLSASRPQDRQFILSSKKLLLSDSGFYLCAWSVQPGSPLHFGNGTRLTVT.

The CDR3 nucleotides read TGTGCCAGCAGCCCACGATCCGGGACAGCCTCTAAAAGGGACTACGAGCAGTACTTC. It codes for CASSPRSGTASKRDYEQYF. The chain joins TRBV7-6 to TRBJ2-7, with TRBD1 identical over 7 bases. The CDR3 sequence is 19 residues long. V lost 5 bases to trimming and J lost 3 bases; unmatched junction nucleotides: 22. Germline CDR1 reads SGHVS; CDR2 reads FNYEAQ.

The J gene is TRBJ1-6, the V gene TRBV2, with a tentative D call TRBD1 (5 bases). In germline, CDR1 is SNHLY, CDR2 FYNNEI. Deletions cut 7 bases from V and 1 base from J, with 14 bases between. CDR3 length: 16 residues. The CDR3 DNA reads TGTGCCAGCACCCCACCAGGGAATTCCTATAATTCACCCCTCCACTTT. This sequence encodes CASTPPGNSYNSPLHF.

The rearrangement links TRBV21-1 to TRBJ1-5; the table assigns TRBD1, which was not confirmed against the DNA. TRBV21-1 is a pseudogene segment. The CDR3 contains 17 residues. CDR3 DNA sequence: TGTGCCAGCAGCAGAGGACAGTGTATGGATTCCTTTCAGCCCCAGCATTTT. This encodes CASSRGQCMDSFQPQHF.

This chain joins TRBV15 and TRBJ2-6, with D hard to call. CDR1 is LNHNV and CDR2 is YYDKDF in the germline V gene (reference sequence). The CDR3 is 15 amino acids. Deletions cut 3 bases from V and 2 bases from J, with 8 bases between. The CDR3 spells CATSRGTAGANVLTF. CDR3 DNA sequence: TGTGCCACCAGCAGGGGCACGGCTGGGGCCAACGTCCTGACTTTC.

The V and J genes are TRBV6-5 and TRBJ1-4, with a weak D call TRBD1 (5 bases). The germline V gene encodes CDR1 MNHEY and CDR2 SVGAGI. V lost 6 bases, J lost 15 bases, and 20 bases lay in between. The CDR3 is made up of 13 amino acids. CDR3 residues: CASSNRGSGIMFF. Here the CDR3 DNA reads TGTGCCAGCAGCAATCGGGGGTCGGGTATTATGTTTTTT.

The chain joins TRBV19 to TRBJ1-1, with 7 bases lining up with TRBD1. CDR3 length equals 13 residues. The germline V gene encodes CDR1 LNHDA and CDR2 SQIVND (reference sequence). V lost 9 bases to trimming and J lost 7 bases; unmatched junction nucleotides: 11. This chain's CDR3 is CASRTGVTSEAFF. The DNA of the CDR3 is TGTGCCAGCCGGACAGGAGTTACTAGTGAAGCTTTCTTT.

The chain has TRBV14 and TRBJ1-2, with TRBD1 matching 8 bases. This CDR3 is built from 16 residues. V trimming: 2 bases; J trimming: 5 bases; junction bases outside the gene matches: 10. The germline V gene has CDR1 SGHDN and CDR2 FVKESK. CDR3 DNA sequence: TGTGCCAGCAGCCAAACTTCATACCGACAGGGGTATGGCTACACCTTC. Translation gives CASSQTSYRQGYGYTF.